This passage covers 31 T cell receptor beta chains from one sample sequenced in a study of blood T cell repertoires in COVID-19 (dated by TCRdb to the early 2020s). The receptor library was made with the immunoSEQ multiplex PCR assay. TCRdb obtained this table from immuneACCESS and retained in-frame rearrangements with V and J assigned. These tables miss some clones; where compared with another copy, unresolved V genes account for less than half of the shortfall, and the remainder is unexplained. The sample contains about 60,000 clones, roughly 84% of them found a single time. The top ten clones comprise around 9.6% of the sample. The specimen sequenced was peripheral blood. The receptors were sampled from a man aged 25 to 45 with COVID-19, enrolled during active disease.

The chain carries TRBV28 and TRBJ2-7, with 11 bases matching TRBD2. V was pared by 0 bases and J by 1 base, with 11 bases of the junction left unmatched. The CDR3 consists of 19 residues. Germline V lookup: CDR1 MDHEN, CDR2 SYDVKM. CDR3 loop: CASSLWASGRNMGSYEQYF. DNA of the CDR3: TGTGCCAGCAGTTTATGGGCTAGCGGGAGGAATATGGGATCCTACGAGCAGTACTTC.

The chain employs TRBV5-4 and TRBJ1-1; D perhaps matches TRBD1 (6 bases). This CDR3 has 13 amino acids. Looked up from germline, CDR1 is SGHNT and CDR2 is YYREEE (reference sequence). Trimming pared 6 bases from V and 7 bases from J, leaving 16 bases between. CDR3: CASTKGVTDEAFF. The CDR3 DNA sequence: TGTGCCAGCACCAAGGGGGTAACCGATGAAGCTTTCTTT.

The chain links TRBV11-2 to TRBJ1-4, with TRBD1 matching over 7 bases. This CDR3 comprises 16 residues. Germline loops: CDR1 SGHAT, CDR2 FQNNGV. The V segment lost 4 bases and the J segment 6 bases; nucleotides outside the gene matches: 11. The CDR3 coding sequence is TGTGCCAGCAGCTACAGACAGGGAGAACATTATGAAAAACTGTTTTTT. Protein sequence: CASSYRQGEHYEKLFF.

V is TRBV21-1 and J is TRBJ2-5; the tabulated D call, TRBD2, remains unverified against the DNA. TRBV21-1 is recorded as a pseudogene. CDR3 length: 19 amino acids. The CDR3 protein is CASSKEARLAGGGQETQYF. The CDR3 bases are TGTGCCAGCAGCAAAGAGGCGAGGCTAGCGGGAGGAGGCCAAGAGACCCAGTACTTC.

The chain couples TRBV19 to TRBJ2-5, with 13 bases that match TRBD2. V shed 6 bases and J 2 bases; nucleotides not matched to a gene: 3. The CDR3 consists of 15 residues. Germline V CDR1 and CDR2: LNHDA, SQIVND (reference sequence). CDR3: CASRGLAGLQETQYF. The CDR3 region has the DNA TGTGCCAGTAGGGGACTAGCGGGACTACAAGAGACCCAGTACTTC.

CDR3: CASSRPDRGSLGSTDTQYF. The CDR3 bases are TGTGCCAGCAGCCGTCCCGACAGGGGTTCTCTGGGTAGCACAGATACGCAGTATTTT. V and J are TRBV9 and TRBJ2-3; 8 bases are a match to TRBD1. The trim removed 4 bases at V and 0 bases at J, leaving 16 bases unmatched. This CDR3 region has 19 residues. From germline, CDR1 is SGDLS and CDR2 YYNGEE.

This clone occurred once. V is TRBV27 and J is TRBJ2-7; the D gene is possibly TRBD1 (6 bases). Germline V CDR1 and CDR2: MNHEY, SMNVEV (reference sequence). With 2 bases removed from V and 2 bases from J, the gap between germline ends came to 13 bases. The CDR3 extends over 15 amino acids. CDR3 region: CASSLHREVPYEQYF. Written as DNA, the CDR3 is TGTGCCAGCAGTTTACACAGGGAAGTCCCCTACGAGCAGTACTTC.

The chain couples TRBV28 to TRBJ2-7; 7 bases are shared with TRBD1. The germline CDR1 and CDR2 sequences are MDHEN and SYDVKM. The CDR3 is 14 amino acids. V trimming: 5 bases; J trimming: 5 bases; junction bases outside the gene matches: 9. The CDR3 loop reads CASSRDSRWNEQYF. The CDR3 region has the DNA TGTGCCAGCAGTCGGGACAGCCGTTGGAACGAGCAGTACTTC. The whole variable domain, remainder taken from reference TRBV28 and TRBJ2-7, is DVKVTQSSRYLVKRTGEKVFLECVQDMDHENMFWYRQDPGLGLRLIYFSYDVKMKEKGDIPEGYSVSREKKERFSLILESASTNQTSMYLCASSRDSRWNEQYFGPGTRLTVT.

The chain joins TRBV9 to TRBJ1-4; D is possibly TRBD1 (5 bases). Germline V gene sequence: CDR1 SGDLS, CDR2 YYNGEE. The CDR3 loop spans 15 amino acids. Trimming cost V 0 bases and J 4 bases, with 10 bases left between them. CDR3 in amino acids: CASSVDGGSNEKLFF. In DNA, the CDR3 is TGTGCCAGCAGCGTAGATGGGGGGAGTAATGAAAAACTGTTTTTT.

The chain has TRBV21-1 and TRBJ2-1; TRBD1 reflects the table's D call only, with no check against the DNA. TRBV21-1 is a pseudogene segment. There are 12 residues in the CDR3. The CDR3 nucleotides are TGTGCCAGCAGCACCACAAACAATGAGCAGTTCTTC. Translated: CASSTTNNEQFF.

CDR3: CASSPPQGKMNTEAFF. The CDR3 DNA is TGTGCCAGCTCACCACCACAGGGAAAAATGAACACTGAAGCTTTCTTT. V usage is TRBV18 and J usage is TRBJ1-1; D possibly corresponds to TRBD1 (6 bases). Trimming removed 0 bases from V and 0 bases from J, with 11 bases in between. The germline gives CDR1 KGHSH, CDR2 LQKENI. The CDR3 spans 16 residues.

CDR3 bases: TGTGCCAGTAGTATCGGTTTTGGGGTCGGCAGGGGTTATGGCTACACCTTC. This translates into CASSIGFGVGRGYGYTF. The chain links TRBV19 to TRBJ1-2; TRBD1 is a possible D gene (6 bases). CDR3 length: 17 amino acids. Germline CDR1 reads LNHDA; CDR2 reads SQIVND (reference sequence). The ends were cut back, 3 bases at V and 5 bases at J, with 22 bases in the middle.

This chain connects TRBV28 to TRBJ1-1; the D gene is possibly TRBD1 (5 bases). V was shortened by 10 bases and J by 3 bases, with 18 bases between the two germline ends. The CDR3 has 14 residues. Germline lookup yields CDR1 MDHEN and CDR2 SYDVKM. In nucleotides, the CDR3 is TGTGCCACCATCCCCAGAACGGGGGACACTGAAGCTTTCTTT. This translates into CATIPRTGDTEAFF.

This chain uses TRBV7-9 with TRBJ1-2; the match to TRBD1 covers 10 bases. The CDR3 is made up of 13 amino acids. The V gene end was trimmed by 5 bases and the J gene end by 7 bases; junction bases not matched to a gene: 4. CDR1 is SEHNR, CDR2 FQNEAQ, per germline (reference sequence). The CDR3 loop is CASSRDRGFGYTF. The CDR3 DNA follows: TGTGCCAGCAGCCGGGACAGGGGTTTTGGCTACACCTTC.

The V gene is TRBV4-3, the J gene TRBJ2-5; 8 bases map to TRBD2. Germline CDR1 is LGHNA and CDR2 is YSLEER. Germline trimming cut 0 bases from V and 2 bases from J; bases unmatched to any gene: 2. This CDR3 spans 15 amino acids. CDR3 DNA sequence: TGCGCCAGCAGCCAAGATCGGGGGGGGCAAGAGACCCAGTACTTC. Translated, it gives CASSQDRGGQETQYF.

The chain recombines TRBV19 with TRBJ1-1, with 7 bases fitting TRBD1. Trimming at V came to 4 bases and at J to 4 bases, leaving 3 bases not matched to a gene. The germline V gene encodes CDR1 LNHDA and CDR2 SQIVND (reference sequence). The CDR3 loop spans 13 amino acids. CDR3 sequence (DNA): TGTGCCAGTAGTACGGGACAGTTCACTGAAGCTTTCTTT. This codes for CASSTGQFTEAFF. The full variable domain, its missing parts supplied by reference TRBV19 and TRBJ1-1, is DGGITQSPKYLFRKEGQNVTLSCEQNLNHDAMYWYRQDPGQGLRLIYYSQIVNDFQKGDIAEGYSVSREKKESFPLTVTSAQKNPTAFYLCASSTGQFTEAFFGQGTRLTVV.

This sequence joins TRBV9 and TRBJ2-1; TRBD2 might be the D (6 bases). The CDR3 has 18 residues. Germline-derived CDR1 and CDR2 are SGDLS and YYNGEE. Trimming took off 2 bases at V and 0 bases at J, with 18 bases between the two ends. The CDR3, as DNA: TGTGCCAGCAGCGTGCCCTCGGGGGTGGGAGGCTCCTACAATGAGCAGTTCTTC. As protein: CASSVPSGVGGSYNEQFF.

The V and J genes are TRBV18 and TRBJ1-3; D is unresolved. CDR3 size: 16 residues. V was pared by 4 bases and J by 0 bases, with 13 bases between. Germline CDR1 is KGHSH and CDR2 is LQKENI. CDR3 sequence: CASSLMGARSGNTIYF. In DNA, the CDR3 is TGTGCCAGCTCACTGATGGGAGCCCGCTCTGGAAACACCATATATTTT.

This chain's CDR3 is CASSLMWNSLEGYEQYF. Here the CDR3 DNA reads TGTGCCAGCAGTTTAATGTGGAACAGCTTAGAGGGTTACGAGCAGTACTTC. The rearrangement uses TRBV27 and TRBJ2-7, with D perhaps TRBD2 (5 bases). Between the trimmed V and J ends, which lost 2 bases and 4 bases, there was a span of 21 bases. The CDR3 is made up of 17 amino acids. Germline values: CDR1 MNHEY, CDR2 SMNVEV (reference sequence).

The chain has TRBV28 and TRBJ1-5; 10 bases line up with TRBD1. The CDR3 covers 16 residues. The trim removed 7 bases at V and 1 base at J, leaving 7 bases unmatched. The germline gives CDR1 MDHEN, CDR2 SYDVKM. DNA of the CDR3: TGTGCCAGCACCCGACAGGGGGCGGGCAGCAATCAGCCCCAGCATTTT. Its translation is CASTRQGAGSNQPQHF.

CDR3 region: CASSLGLAAPNEQFF. The CDR3 bases are TGTGCCAGCAGTTTAGGCCTAGCGGCCCCCAATGAGCAGTTCTTC. This chain joins TRBV27 and TRBJ2-1, with 7 bases that match TRBD2. The CDR3 is 15 residues long. V was pared by 2 bases and J by 6 bases, with 7 bases of the junction left unmatched. Germline loops: CDR1 MNHEY, CDR2 SMNVEV (reference sequence).

The J gene is TRBJ1-6, the V gene TRBV2; the match to TRBD1 covers 7 bases. V gave up 6 bases and J gave up 11 bases; unmatched junction bases: 16. Per germline, CDR1 SNHLY and CDR2 FYNNEI. The CDR3 has 16 amino acids. Here the CDR3 DNA reads TGTGCCAGCAGGAGGATCCCGACAGGGAGTTCACCACCCCTCCACTTT. It is translated as CASRRIPTGSSPPLHF. Supplemented by reference TRBV2 and TRBJ1-6, the full variable domain reads EPEVTQTPSHQVTQMGQEVILRCVPISNHLYFYWYRQILGQKVEFLVSFYNNEISEKSEIFDDQFSVERPDGSNFTLKIRSTKLEDSAMYFCASRRIPTGSSPPLHFGNGTRLTVT.

V usage is TRBV18 and J usage is TRBJ1-1, with 7 bases fitting TRBD1. This CDR3 is built from 14 residues. Germline CDR1 reads KGHSH; CDR2 reads LQKENI. The V segment lost 4 bases and the J segment 4 bases; nucleotides outside the gene matches: 6. The CDR3 nucleotides read TGTGCCAGCTCACTTCGGCAGGGGGGCACTGAAGCTTTCTTT. Its protein is CASSLRQGGTEAFF.

J is TRBJ2-6 and V is TRBV11-2, with TRBD1 identical over 7 bases. Germline CDR1 reads SGHAT; CDR2 reads FQNNGV. The CDR3 length is 15 residues. The junction had 3 bases not matched to a gene; V was cut back by 5 bases and J by 2 bases. The CDR3 sequence: CASSAQGAGANVLTF. The CDR3 coding sequence is TGTGCCAGCAGCGCCCAGGGGGCTGGGGCCAACGTCCTGACTTTC.

V and J are TRBV2 and TRBJ2-7; TRBD1 aligns across 8 bases. CDR3 length: 14 amino acids. Germline trimming cut 6 bases from V and 5 bases from J; bases unmatched to any gene: 9. Germline CDR1 is SNHLY and CDR2 is FYNNEI. The CDR3 bases are TGTGCCAGCAGGGAGACAGGGGTTGTCCACGAGCAGTACTTC. Translating it yields CASRETGVVHEQYF.

V is TRBV13 and J is TRBJ1-1; D remains unclear. V lost 5 bases and J lost 0, with 10 bases in between. This CDR3 has 14 amino acids. Germline V CDR1 and CDR2: PRHDT, FYEKMQ (reference sequence). DNA of the CDR3: TGTGCCAGCAGCCTTCCTTCCGTGAACACTGAAGCTTTCTTT. Its protein product is CASSLPSVNTEAFF.

V gene TRBV27 combines with J gene TRBJ1-4; D is undetermined. The CDR3 sequence is 15 residues long. V lost 6 bases, J lost 2 bases, and 13 bases lay in between. The germline gives CDR1 MNHEY, CDR2 SMNVEV (reference sequence). CDR3 coding DNA: TGTGCCAGCAGGCACCGAGGTTCGACTAATGAAAAACTGTTTTTT. The encoded protein is CASRHRGSTNEKLFF.

In its sample, this clone was seen once. The CDR3 sequence: CASSPTGNEKLFF. CDR3 coding DNA: TGCGCCAGCAGCCCCACTGGTAATGAAAAACTGTTTTTT. The gene calls are TRBV5-1 and TRBJ1-4, with D unclear. V gave up 4 bases and J gave up 4 bases, with 8 bases separating them. The CDR3 has 13 amino acids. Germline V CDR1 and CDR2: SGHRS, YFSETQ.

This chain connects TRBV7-8 to TRBJ2-5; 12 bases line up with TRBD2. The germline V gene has CDR1 SGHVS and CDR2 FQNEAQ. This CDR3 spans 16 amino acids. V lost 3 bases, J lost 7 bases, and 9 bases stayed unmatched. The CDR3 bases are TGTGCCAGCAGCTTTAGGACTAGCGGGAAGATAGGGACCCAGTACTTC. This encodes CASSFRTSGKIGTQYF.

Concerning this clone: At one of its ends the junction is not consistent with the germline gene, which may arise from a read error. This chain links TRBV6-5 with TRBJ1-5; maybe TRBD1 (5 bases). Germline loops: CDR1 MNHEY, CDR2 SVGAGI. This CDR3 contains 15 residues. The CDR3 loop reads CASSYSGGSNQPQHF. CDR3 DNA: TGTGCCAGTAGTTACTCGGGGGGAAGCAATCAGCCCCAGCATTTT.

J is TRBJ1-5 and V is TRBV5-5; D gene unclear. The CDR3 is 14 residues long. V gave up 0 bases and J gave up 0 bases, with 4 bases separating them. Germline V lookup: CDR1 SGHKS, CDR2 YYEKEE (reference sequence). The CDR3 DNA reads as TGTGCCAGCAGCTTGGCTAGTAGCAATCAGCCCCAGCATTTT. Amino acids: CASSLASSNQPQHF.